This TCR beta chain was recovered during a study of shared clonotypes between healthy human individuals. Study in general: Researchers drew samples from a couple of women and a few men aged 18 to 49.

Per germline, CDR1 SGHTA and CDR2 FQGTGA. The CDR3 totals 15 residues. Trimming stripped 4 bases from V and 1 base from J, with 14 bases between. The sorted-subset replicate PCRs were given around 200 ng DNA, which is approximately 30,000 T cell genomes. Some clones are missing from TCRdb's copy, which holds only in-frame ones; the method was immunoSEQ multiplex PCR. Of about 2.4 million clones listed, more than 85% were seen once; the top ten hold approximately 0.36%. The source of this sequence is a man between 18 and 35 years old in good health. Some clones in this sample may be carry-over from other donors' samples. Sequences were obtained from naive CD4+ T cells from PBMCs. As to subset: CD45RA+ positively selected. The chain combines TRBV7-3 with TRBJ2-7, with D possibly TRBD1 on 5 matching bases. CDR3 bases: TGTGCCAGCAGCTCCGGGCCCCAGGGTTCCTACGAGCAGTACTTC. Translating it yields CASSSGPQGSYEQYF.